This is a list of T cell receptor beta chains from one sample in a study of blood T cell repertoires in COVID-19. Here immunoSEQ multiplex PCR was the method, and the copy in TCRdb shows in-frame clones only, minus some. The sample lists some 150,000 clones, over 70% occurring once. Specimen: peripheral blood. The receptors here all came from a man aged 45 to 65 with active COVID-19. Both conserved end residues are part of each CDR3. Fields, in order: clone size, D gene, V gene, J gene, CDR3 protein, CDR3 DNA. A D gene is named only where the DNA matches it firmly. Only some rows state a clone size, as once, few, many or a class for expanded clones.

>-|-|TRBV20-1|TRBJ1-2
CRGQEGGYTF
TGCAGGGGACAAGAAGGGGGCTACACCTTC
>-|TRBD2|TRBV7-2|TRBJ2-1
CASSQTSAHPGGQFF
TGTGCCAGCAGCCAAACTAGCGCCCATCCTGGGGGGCAGTTCTTC
>-|TRBD2|TRBV29-1|TRBJ2-2
CSFRTSGGAGELFF
TGCAGCTTCCGGACTAGCGGGGGGGCCGGGGAGCTGTTTTTT
>once|-|TRBV12-3/TRBV12-4|TRBJ2-5
CASSFQGGETQYF
TGTGCCAGCAGTTTTCAGGGAGGAGAGACCCAGTACTTC
>few|TRBD1|TRBV2|TRBJ1-4
CASSYLRTGEEKLFF
TGTGCCAGCAGCTACTTACGGACAGGGGAAGAAAAACTGTTTTTT
>-|TRBD1|TRBV4-2|TRBJ1-3
CASSGQGTGNTIYF
TGTGCCAGCAGCGGACAGGGCACTGGAAACACCATATATTTT
>-|TRBD2|TRBV7-6|TRBJ2-5
CASSSTGTSGSIWETQYF
TGTGCCAGCAGCTCTACCGGGACTAGCGGCAGTATCTGGGAGACCCAGTACTTC
>-|TRBD1|TRBV11-3|TRBJ2-1
CASSSDRGSYNEQFF
TGTGCCAGCAGTTCAGACAGGGGGTCGTACAATGAGCAGTTCTTC
>-|-|TRBV6-6|TRBJ1-4
CASSAREDTVLF
TGTGCCAGCAGTGCCAGAGAGGATACCGTGCTTTTT
>-|TRBD2|TRBV11-2|TRBJ2-3
CASSSPLGLAGVGDTQYF
TGTGCCAGCAGCTCACCCCTTGGACTAGCGGGGGTAGGTGATACGCAGTATTTT
>-|TRBD1|TRBV3-1/TRBV3-2|TRBJ1-2
CASSDPGDSRYGYTF
TGTGCCAGCAGCGACCCGGGGGACAGCCGCTATGGCTACACCTTC
>-|-|TRBV21-1|TRBJ2-1
CASSKEVAGGRNEQFF
TGTGCCAGCAGCAAAGAAGTAGCGGGGGGGAGGAATGAGCAGTTCTTC
>-|TRBD1|TRBV5-1|TRBJ2-2
CASSLEGQGRTGELFF
TGCGCCAGCAGCTTGGAGGGACAGGGCCGCACCGGGGAGCTGTTTTTT
>-|-|TRBV19|TRBJ2-3
CASTPRPVGGASTDTQYF
TGTGCCAGTACACCACGCCCGGTGGGGGGGGCCAGCACAGATACGCAGTATTTT
>-|-|TRBV4-2|TRBJ2-2
CASSQGLQGGGELFF
TGTGCCAGCAGCCAAGGCTTGCAGGGGGGCGGGGAGCTGTTTTTT
>-|-|TRBV20-1|TRBJ1-2
CSATGYGYTF
TGCAGCGCTACAGGGTATGGCTACACCTTC
>-|-|TRBV10-3|TRBJ2-2
CAISAPAGELFF
TGTGCCATCAGTGCCCCCGCCGGGGAGCTGTTTTTT
>-|TRBD1|TRBV19|TRBJ2-1
CASSPPGTGGRHEQFF
TGTGCCAGTAGCCCCCCCGGGACAGGGGGCAGGCATGAGCAGTTCTTC
>-|-|TRBV18|TRBJ2-5
CASLRGWPETQYF
TGTGCCAGTCTACGCGGGTGGCCGGAGACCCAGTACTTC
>-|-|TRBV27|TRBJ2-5
CASSLSVGGETQYF
TGTGCCAGCAGTTTATCGGTGGGGGGAGAGACCCAGTACTTC
>-|-|TRBV30|TRBJ2-7
CAWRAGVLLQDEQYF
TGTGCCTGGAGGGCCGGTGTATTACTTCAGGACGAGCAGTACTTC
>-|TRBD1|TRBV5-4|TRBJ2-7
CASSLGQGATYEQYF
TGTGCCAGCAGCTTGGGCCAGGGGGCCACCTACGAGCAGTACTTC
>-|-|TRBV5-1|TRBJ1-2
CASSLGGYGDGYTF
TGCGCCAGCAGCTTGGGCGGGTACGGGGATGGCTACACCTTC
>-|-|TRBV12-3/TRBV12-4|TRBJ1-6
CASSLGPSPLHF
TGTGCCAGCAGTTTGGGCCCTTCACCCCTCCACTTT
>-|TRBD1|TRBV7-2|TRBJ1-5
CASSSGTGGPSNQPQHF
TGTGCCAGCAGCTCCGGGACAGGGGGCCCTAGCAATCAGCCCCAGCATTTT
>once|TRBD1|TRBV15|TRBJ2-7
CATSRAGTGGYEQYF
TGTGCCACCAGCAGAGCCGGGACAGGGGGGTACGAGCAGTACTTC
>once|TRBD1|TRBV7-4|TRBJ1-2
CASRKVGQDNYGYTF
TGTGCCAGCAGAAAAGTGGGACAGGACAACTATGGCTACACCTTC
>-|-|TRBV4-1|TRBJ1-6
CASSQPRVAGSPLHF
TGCGCCAGCAGCCAGCCCAGGGTAGCGGGTTCACCCCTCCACTTT
>once|-|TRBV20-1|TRBJ2-1
CKGNEQFF
TGCAAGGGGAATGAGCAGTTCTTC
>-|TRBD1|TRBV5-4|TRBJ1-2
CASSPSRQGFGYTF
TGTGCCAGCAGCCCCTCCCGACAGGGGTTTGGCTACACCTTC
>-|-|TRBV6-2/TRBV6-3|TRBJ1-1
CASSYPGAYRVGITEAFF
TGTGCCAGCAGTTATCCCGGGGCGTACAGGGTAGGAATCACTGAAGCTTTCTTT
>once|TRBD1|TRBV5-8|TRBJ2-3
CASSKGTGGTDTQYF
TGTGCCAGCAGCAAGGGGACAGGGGGAACAGATACGCAGTATTTT
>-|-|TRBV5-6|TRBJ2-3
CASRRLSTDTQYF
TGTGCCAGCAGAAGACTGAGCACAGATACGCAGTATTTT
>-|-|TRBV12-3/TRBV12-4|TRBJ2-6
CASSLSGANVLTF
TGTGCCAGCAGCCTCTCTGGGGCCAACGTCCTGACTTTC
>once|-|TRBV23-1|TRBJ2-4
CASSQSQGAKNIQYF
TGCGCCAGCAGTCAATCTCAGGGCGCCAAAAACATTCAGTACTTC
>-|-|TRBV7-2|TRBJ1-6
CASSWRVGSSSPLHF
TGTGCCAGCAGCTGGCGGGTCGGCAGTAGCTCACCCCTCCACTTT
>-|TRBD2|TRBV29-1|TRBJ2-3
CSARPGGALSDTQYF
TGTAGCGCACGACCCGGGGGGGCCTTATCAGATACGCAGTATTTT
>-|-|TRBV30|TRBJ1-2
CAWSGGGWGYTF
TGTGCCTGGAGTGGGGGGGGATGGGGCTACACCTTC
>-|-|TRBV12-3/TRBV12-4|TRBJ1-4
CASSQGPGGKLFF
TGTGCCAGTTCACAGGGACCCGGTGGGAAACTGTTTTTT